These 27 T cell receptor beta chains came from one sample sequenced in a study of radiotherapy plus CTLA-4 blockade in lung cancer. TCRdb's table, derived via immunoSEQ multiplex PCR, lists solely in-frame clones and lacks some. Counted here are some 15,000 clones, around three quarters occurring once; the ten biggest clones make up roughly 50%. The input for sequencing was peripheral blood, taken from a patient treated with radiotherapy plus ipilimumab. The receptors were gathered from a human donor with non-small cell lung cancer whose response to radiotherapy plus ipilimumab could not be evaluated.

The chain is built from TRBV27 and TRBJ1-1; D gene uncertain. The V end was cut by 4 bases, the J end by 11 bases, with 20 bases between. Per germline, CDR1 MNHEY and CDR2 SMNVEV (reference sequence). This CDR3 has 14 residues. The CDR3 DNA sequence: TGTGCCAGCAGTTCCACGTGGCGGGAGGGCGATGCTTTCTTT. This sequence encodes CASSSTWREGDAFF.

This clone showed up just a few times. Relative to the germline gene, one junction end is altered; a read error may explain this. The rearrangement joins TRBV9 to TRBJ2-1, with 9 positions matching TRBD1. From germline, CDR1 is SGDLS and CDR2 YYNGEE. The CDR3 length is 17 residues. The CDR3 DNA reads TGTGCCAGCAGCCCCAGACCCGGGACAGGGTCCTCCAATGAGCAGTTCTTC. Its protein is CASSPRPGTGSSNEQFF.

The V call is TRBV15, the J call TRBJ1-5; D perhaps matches TRBD1 (6 bases). Germline V CDR1 and CDR2: LNHNV, YYDKDF (reference sequence). The ends were cut back, 0 bases at V and 6 bases at J, with 15 bases in the middle. The CDR3 has 16 amino acids. The CDR3 sequence: CATSRDFSGGGQPQHF. The CDR3 region has the DNA TGTGCCACCAGCAGAGATTTTTCGGGGGGCGGTCAGCCCCAGCATTTT. The variable domain in full, with the rest retrieved from reference TRBV15 and TRBJ1-5, is DAMVIQNPRYQVTQFGKPVTLSCSQTLNHNVMYWYQQKSSQAPKLLFHYYDKDFNNEADTPDNFQSRRPNTSFCFLDIRSPGLGDTAMYLCATSRDFSGGGQPQHFGDGTRLSIL.

This chain uses TRBV5-1 with TRBJ1-1; D perhaps matches TRBD1 (6 bases). Germline lookup yields CDR1 SGHRS and CDR2 YFSETQ. Trimming cost V 4 bases and J 1 base, with 11 bases left between them. CDR3 length equals 14 residues. The DNA for the CDR3 is TGCGCCAGCAGCCTAAGGGACACGAACACTGAAGCTTTCTTT. It encodes CASSLRDTNTEAFF.

The V and J genes are TRBV27 and TRBJ2-5; 7 nucleotides match TRBD1. The J call may be incorrect, as the DNA end agrees better with TRBJ2-7. The CDR3 totals 15 residues. Germline V CDR1 and CDR2: MNHEY, SMNVEV (reference sequence). CDR3 coding DNA: TGTGCCAGCAACTACCTACAGGGGTCCTCCTACGAGCAGTACTTC. Protein product: CASNYLQGSSYEQYF.

This rearrangement joins TRBV6-1 to TRBJ2-5; TRBD2 is a possible D gene (5 bases). The V and J ends lost 7 bases and 5 bases respectively, with 20 bases between them. Germline V gene sequence: CDR1 MNHNS, CDR2 SASEGT. The length of the CDR3 is 15 residues. The CDR3 region is CASNPPAPGGETQYF. The CDR3 DNA follows: TGTGCCAGCAACCCCCCAGCGCCGGGCGGGGAGACCCAGTACTTC.

The chain joins TRBV2 to TRBJ1-1; D not certain. V dropped 7 bases and J dropped 1 base, with 10 bases sitting between them. This CDR3 is 13 amino acids long. Germline V lookup: CDR1 SNHLY, CDR2 FYNNEI. The CDR3 DNA reads as TGTGCCAGCAATAACAACCCGAACACTGAAGCTTTCTTT. It specifies CASNNNPNTEAFF.

In this sample, this clone turned up a few times. The chain recombines TRBV18 with TRBJ1-1; D perhaps matches TRBD1 (5 bases). The CDR3 length is 14 residues. Germline CDR1 and CDR2: KGHSH and LQKENI. Trimming shortened V by 6 bases and J by 6 bases, and 17 bases separated the two germline ends. The CDR3 reads CASSEDTPAAEAFF. As DNA, the CDR3 is TGTGCCAGCTCCGAGGACACCCCGGCGGCTGAAGCTTTCTTT. Full variable domain (outside the CDR3, taken from reference TRBV18 and TRBJ1-1): NAGVMQNPRHLVRRRGQEARLRCSPMKGHSHVYWYRQLPEEGLKFMVYLQKENIIDESGMPKERFSAEFPKEGPSILRIQQVVRGDSAAYFCASSEDTPAAEAFFGQGTRLTVV.

This clone was counted a few times. V is TRBV7-9 and J is TRBJ2-3; 7 bases are shared with TRBD2. The germline V gene encodes CDR1 SEHNR and CDR2 FQNEAQ (reference sequence). This CDR3 contains 14 residues. V shed 1 base, J shed 8 bases, and the junction held 6 bases outside the gene matches. Written as DNA, the CDR3 is TGTGCCAGCAGCTTAGGAGGCGGGGAGGGTACGCAGTATTTT. It yields the protein CASSLGGGEGTQYF. Variable domain in full (rest from reference TRBV7-9 and TRBJ2-3): DTGVSQNPRHKITKRGQNVTFRCDPISEHNRLYWYRQTLGQGPEFLTYFQNEAQLEKSRLLSDRFSAERPKGSFSTLEIQRTEQGDSAMYLCASSLGGGEGTQYFGPGTRLTVL.

By sample fraction, this clone is medium-sized (0.01 to 0.1%). In DNA, the CDR3 is TGTGCCATCAGTGAGAAGGGACAGGGGGCATCGGACTACACCTTC. This sequence encodes CAISEKGQGASDYTF. This chain joins TRBV10-3 and TRBJ1-2, with 12 bases aligning to TRBD1. Per germline, CDR1 ENHRY and CDR2 SYGVKD. The V segment lost 2 bases and the J segment 10 bases; nucleotides outside the gene matches: 8. This CDR3 region has 15 residues.

This clone was counted a few times. J is TRBJ2-1 and V is TRBV7-2; the match to TRBD2 covers 8 bases. Germline V lookup: CDR1 SGHTA, CDR2 FQGNSA. The trim removed 5 bases at V and 9 bases at J, leaving 21 bases unmatched. CDR3 size: 18 residues. The CDR3 region has the DNA TGTGCCAGCAGCCCCCCGGCGGCCGCGGGGGGACCGGATATTGAGCAGTTCTTC. Encoded protein: CASSPPAAAGGPDIEQFF.

The chain combines TRBV6-5 with TRBJ2-2; 10 bases are shared with TRBD1. Germline CDR1 is MNHEY and CDR2 is SVGAGI. The trim removed 5 bases at V and 6 bases at J, leaving 6 bases unmatched. The CDR3 extends over 15 amino acids. The CDR3 DNA follows: TGTGCCAGCAGTCCGGGACAGGGGTTCCCCGGGGAGCTGTTTTTT. Translated, it gives CASSPGQGFPGELFF.

This sequence joins TRBV6-4 and TRBJ2-3; D is unresolved. This CDR3 contains 15 residues. V shed 0 bases and J shed 0 bases, with 7 bases lying between them. The germline gives CDR1 MRHNA, CDR2 SNTAGT. Here the CDR3 reads CASSDSAGSTDTQYF. The DNA for the CDR3 is TGTGCCAGCAGTGACTCCGCAGGAAGCACAGATACGCAGTATTTT.

As concerns this clone: Mismatch with germline at one junction end may stem from a read error. The sample carries other DNA sequences with the same CDR3. The chain recombines TRBV9 with TRBJ2-7; D perhaps matches TRBD2 (5 bases). The CDR3 has 16 amino acids. Looked up from germline, CDR1 is SGDLS and CDR2 is YYNGEE. This chain's CDR3 is CASSVASGLGWDEQYF. CDR3 nucleotides: TGCGCCAGCAGCGTAGCATCCGGACTCGGATGGGACGAGCAGTACTTC.

V is TRBV7-2 and J is TRBJ2-4; possible D gene TRBD1, 5 bases. Germline V gene sequence: CDR1 SGHTA, CDR2 FQGNSA. CDR3 length equals 14 residues. V lost 5 bases and J 0 bases, leaving 8 bases between the germline ends. The CDR3 protein is CASSPGLAKNIQYF. In nucleotides, the CDR3 is TGTGCCAGCAGCCCAGGGTTAGCCAAAAACATTCAGTACTTC.

V usage is TRBV4-2 and J usage is TRBJ1-5, with D possibly being TRBD1 (5 bases). Germline values: CDR1 LGHNA, CDR2 YNFKEQ. The CDR3 spans 20 residues. Trimming took off 0 bases at V and 0 bases at J, with 21 bases between the two ends. The CDR3 protein is CASSQDETLNQGFSNQPQHF. In nucleotides, the CDR3 is TGTGCCAGCAGCCAAGACGAAACCCTAAATCAGGGTTTTAGCAATCAGCCCCAGCATTTT.

The V and J genes are TRBV5-1 and TRBJ2-3; TRBD2 matches 11 bases. Germline CDR1 is SGHRS and CDR2 is YFSETQ. The CDR3 consists of 15 residues. Losses at the gene ends were 4 bases for V and 6 bases for J; bases not matched to a gene: 7. CDR3 sequence: CASSQGLADVDTQYF. The CDR3 bases are TGCGCCAGCAGCCAGGGACTAGCGGATGTCGATACGCAGTATTTT. Using reference TRBV5-1 and TRBJ2-3 for the parts outside the CDR3, the full variable domain is KAGVTQTPRYLIKTRGQQVTLSCSPISGHRSVSWYQQTPGQGLQFLFEYFSETQRNKGNFPGRFSGRQFSNSRSEMNVSTLELGDSALYLCASSQGLADVDTQYFGPGTRLTVL.

The genes are TRBV4-1 and TRBJ1-5; D ambiguous. CDR1 MGHRA and CDR2 YSYEKL come from the germline V gene. The V end lost 3 bases, the J end lost 0 bases, and 12 bases lay between the germline ends. The CDR3 extends over 16 amino acids. This CDR3 reads CASSQAGRGSNQPQHF. The CDR3 nucleotides are TGCGCCAGCAGCCAGGCAGGACGGGGTAGCAATCAGCCCCAGCATTTT.

V and J are TRBV2 and TRBJ1-4, with TRBD1 as a possible D gene (6 bases). The length of the CDR3 is 13 residues. CDR1 is SNHLY and CDR2 is FYNNEI in the germline V gene. The V end was cut by 7 bases, the J end by 4 bases, with 10 bases between. The CDR3 sequence is CASIRGINEKLFF. CDR3 bases: TGTGCCAGCATTAGGGGGATTAATGAAAAACTGTTTTTT.

This clone was found once. V is TRBV7-3 and J is TRBJ1-1, with 7 bases that match TRBD1. Germline CDR1 SGHTA, CDR2 FQGTGA. The CDR3 is 15 residues long. Unmatched junction bases numbered 5, after V lost 4 bases and J lost 0 bases. The CDR3 is CASSSTGTLNTEAFF. CDR3 DNA sequence: TGTGCCAGCAGCTCGACAGGGACCTTGAACACTGAAGCTTTCTTT.

DNA of the CDR3: TGTGCCAGTAGTCCGACGGGAGATACGCAGTATTTT. Translated: CASSPTGDTQYF. The chain links TRBV19 to TRBJ2-3; D not resolved. The CDR3 has 12 amino acids. V was cut by 5 bases and J by 5 bases, with 8 bases left in between. The V gene's germline CDR1 is LNHDA and CDR2 SQIVND (reference sequence).

In this sample, this clone turned up a few times. This chain uses TRBV7-9 with TRBJ2-7, with 7 bases matching TRBD2. V lost 4 bases, J lost 6 bases, and 12 bases stayed unmatched. The CDR3 is made up of 15 amino acids. Germline V gene lookup returns CDR1 SEHNR and CDR2 FQNEAQ (reference sequence). The CDR3 DNA is TGTGCCAGCAGCTGGTGGGGGACTATTGGGGCCGAGCAGTACGTC. Protein sequence: CASSWWGTIGAEQYV.

V usage is TRBV18 and J usage is TRBJ1-1; no clear D. The germline CDR1 and CDR2 sequences are KGHSH and LQKENI. Trimming took off 2 bases at V and 0 bases at J, with 4 bases between the two ends. This CDR3 spans 13 amino acids. Written as DNA, the CDR3 is TGTGCCAGCTCACCAGCAGTGAACACTGAAGCTTTCTTT. It encodes CASSPAVNTEAFF. Full variable domain (remainder filled in from reference TRBV18 and TRBJ1-1): NAGVMQNPRHLVRRRGQEARLRCSPMKGHSHVYWYRQLPEEGLKFMVYLQKENIIDESGMPKERFSAEFPKEGPSILRIQQVVRGDSAAYFCASSPAVNTEAFFGQGTRLTVV.

The chain is built from TRBV5-1 and TRBJ1-2; 7 bases line up with TRBD1. V was clipped by 1 base and J by 2 bases; unmatched bases: 11. Germline V gene sequence: CDR1 SGHRS, CDR2 YFSETQ. This CDR3 spans 17 amino acids. The CDR3 loop is CASSLNGRDRRNYGYTF. The CDR3 DNA sequence: TGCGCCAGCAGCTTGAACGGACGGGACAGAAGAAACTATGGCTACACCTTC.

V gene TRBV27 combines with J gene TRBJ2-3; TRBD2 aligns across 9 bases. V shed 6 bases, J shed 1 base, and the junction held 5 bases outside the gene matches. This CDR3 is built from 15 residues. The germline CDR1 and CDR2 sequences are MNHEY and SMNVEV (reference sequence). The CDR3 here is CASRSIAGGTDTQYF. The CDR3 DNA reads as TGTGCCAGCAGGTCGATAGCGGGGGGCACAGATACGCAGTATTTT.

The chain is built from TRBV7-8 and TRBJ1-2, with TRBD1 identical over 7 bases. The V gene end was trimmed by 3 bases and the J gene end by 2 bases; junction bases not matched to a gene: 6. CDR3 size: 15 residues. From germline, CDR1 is SGHVS and CDR2 FQNEAQ. CDR3 protein: CASSFRGTENYGYTF. CDR3 bases: TGTGCCAGCAGCTTTCGGGGGACAGAAAACTATGGCTACACCTTC.

This chain links TRBV6-1 with TRBJ1-4, with D uncertain. V was cut by 6 bases and J by 0 bases, with 5 bases left in between. This CDR3 is built from 13 residues. CDR1 MNHNS and CDR2 SASEGT come from the germline V gene. The DNA of the CDR3 is TGTGCCAGCAGGAGGTCAACTAATGAAAAACTGTTTTTT. It specifies CASRRSTNEKLFF.